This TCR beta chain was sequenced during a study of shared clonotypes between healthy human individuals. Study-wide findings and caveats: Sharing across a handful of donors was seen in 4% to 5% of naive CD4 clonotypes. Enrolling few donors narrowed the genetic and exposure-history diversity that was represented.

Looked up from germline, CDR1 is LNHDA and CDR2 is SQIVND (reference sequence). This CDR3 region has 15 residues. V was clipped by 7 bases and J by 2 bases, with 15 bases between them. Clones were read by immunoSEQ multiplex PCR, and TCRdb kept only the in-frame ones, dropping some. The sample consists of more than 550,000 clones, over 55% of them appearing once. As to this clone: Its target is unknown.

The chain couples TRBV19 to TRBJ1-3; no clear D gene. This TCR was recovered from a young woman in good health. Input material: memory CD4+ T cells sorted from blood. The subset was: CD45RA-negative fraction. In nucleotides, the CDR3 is TGTGCCAGTATGAGTGTCGGTAGAGCTGGAAACACCATATATTTT. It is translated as CASMSVGRAGNTIYF. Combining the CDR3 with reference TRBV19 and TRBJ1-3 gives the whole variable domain DGGITQSPKYLFRKEGQNVTLSCEQNLNHDAMYWYRQDPGQGLRLIYYSQIVNDFQKGDIAEGYSVSREKKESFPLTVTSAQKNPTAFYLCASMSVGRAGNTIYFGEGSWLTVV.